This paragraph covers one T cell receptor (beta chain) sequence. This record comes from a study of T cell changes during pregnancy in multiple sclerosis. TCRdb's table, derived via immunoSEQ multiplex PCR, lists solely in-frame clones and lacks some. Among around 27,000 clones listed, around 94% were seen once. CDR3 length: 14 residues. Trimming pared 2 bases from V and 4 bases from J, leaving 8 bases between. Germline V gene data show CDR1 as MDHEN and CDR2 as SYDVKM. V and J are TRBV28 and TRBJ2-2; unclear D gene. Sequencing used CD4+ T cells from peripheral blood mononuclear cells, obtained in the first trimester of pregnancy. The receptor was isolated from a female donor with multiple sclerosis, enrolled in a pregnancy study. CDR3 nucleotides: TGTGCCAGCAGTTTACCCTACTCCACCGGGGAGCTGTTTTTT. This gives the protein CASSLPYSTGELFF.